The entry that follows covers one TCR beta chain sequence. This study enrolled people aged 18 to 89 from about two dozen US geographic areas. This sample was taken from a study of blood T cell repertoires in COVID-19. Whole-study context: Recovered Cohort 3 donors showed two negative PCRs, clearance, or symptom resolution. Italy, Spain and the United States were the sources of the convalescent and acute COVID-19 samples.

Under the authors' procedure: How many nucleated cells were present was estimated from reference gene primer amplification. Method: immunoSEQ multiplex PCR; TCRdb's copy keeps in-frame clones and lacks some. Clone size and the V and J calls come from that table; the DNA yielded D and trimming. The repertoire consists of under 200,000 clones, with about 88% occurring once and the leading ten covering 20% to 25%. This CDR3 spans 13 amino acids. The V end lost 4 bases, the J end lost 8 bases, and 11 bases lay between the germline ends. Germline loops: CDR1 MNHEY, CDR2 SMNVEV (reference sequence). Input material: PBMCs or T cells enriched from blood (not recorded which). The receptor comes from a woman aged 40 to 49 in a cohort exposed to, infected with or recovered from COVID-19 (not recorded which). The rearrangement uses TRBV27 and TRBJ1-4, with D perhaps TRBD1 (5 bases). The CDR3 nucleotides are TGTGCCAGCAGTTGGGGGGGGAACGAAAAACTGTTTTTT. It is translated as CASSWGGNEKLFF.